The 9 T cell receptor beta chains below were found in one sample sequenced in a study of T cells in Graves' hyperthyroidism and ophthalmopathy. TCR beta CDR3 regions were amplified from RNA transcripts. An initial round of RT-PCR targeting the TCR CDR3 relied on the HTBI primer set. From the multiplex PCR reads, TCRdb called clonotypes with MiXCR, one entry per CDR3 protein. The sample shows about 210,000 distinct CDR3 sequences, 17% of them seen only once. The sequenced sample consisted of blood. All receptors come from a man aged 50-60 years with Graves' hyperthyroidism.

This clonotype was recorded many times. The chain couples TRBV30 to TRBJ2-1; 8 bases agree with TRBD2. Germline lookup yields CDR1 GTSNPN and CDR2 SVGIG (reference sequence). Trimming at V came to 2 bases and at J to 5 bases, leaving 5 bases not matched to a gene. This CDR3 is 14 amino acids long. The CDR3 coding sequence is TGTGCCTGGAGTACTAGCGGATTAAACAATGAGCAGTTCTTC. Its protein product is CAWSTSGLNNEQFF.

V gene TRBV19 combines with J gene TRBJ1-2; no clear D. V was cut by 1 base and J by 2 bases, with 20 bases left in between. Looked up from germline, CDR1 is LNHDA and CDR2 is SQIVND (reference sequence). The CDR3 length is 18 residues. DNA of the CDR3: TGTGCCAGTAGTATAGGTGGCGACATAACTGTTCGGAACTATGGCTACACCTTC. Its protein product is CASSIGGDITVRNYGYTF.

This clonotype was seen more than once but under ten times. The chain is built from TRBV11-2 and TRBJ1-6, with D unclear. Germline loops: CDR1 SGHAT, CDR2 FQNNGV. The CDR3 sequence is 11 residues long. The ends were cut back, 8 bases at V and 7 bases at J, with 6 bases in the middle. The CDR3 DNA reads TGTGCCAGCGGAGGAAATTCACCCCTCCACTTT. Translating it yields CASGGNSPLHF.

This clonotype was detected many times. This chain links TRBV28 with TRBJ1-2; 8 bases are shared with TRBD1. With V trimmed by 5 bases and J by 7 bases, 6 bases remained unmatched. Per the germline V gene, CDR1 is MDHEN and CDR2 is SYDVKM. The CDR3 is made up of 13 amino acids. The CDR3, as DNA: TGTGCCAGCAGTCTTCAGGGGGCCTCTGGCTACACCTTC. The encoded protein is CASSLQGASGYTF.

The genes are TRBV10-1 and TRBJ2-2; 9 positions agree with TRBD1. Losses at the gene ends were 10 bases for V and 2 bases for J; bases not matched to a gene: 14. The CDR3 has 17 amino acids. Germline CDR1 and CDR2: WNHNN and SYGVQD (reference sequence). The CDR3: CAISRNDRGDNTGELFF. DNA of the CDR3: TGCGCCATCTCACGGAACGACAGGGGGGATAACACCGGGGAGCTGTTTTTT.

This clonotype was observed at least ten times. The chain is built from TRBV28 and TRBJ2-7; TRBD2 matches at 11 bases. With V trimmed by 4 bases and J by 2 bases, 1 base remained unmatched. Germline-derived CDR1 and CDR2 are MDHEN and SYDVKM. The length of the CDR3 is 14 residues. CDR3 sequence reads: CASSWTSGPYEQYF. The CDR3 region has the DNA TGTGCCAGCAGTTGGACTAGCGGGCCCTACGAGCAGTACTTC.

V is TRBV5-1 and J is TRBJ1-4; D remains unclear. Germline-derived CDR1 and CDR2 are SGHRS and YFSETQ. This CDR3 is built from 14 residues. Trimming cost V 4 bases and J 6 bases, with 13 bases left between them. The CDR3 region has the DNA TGCGCCAGCAGCCCGTCCGGCGCGGATGAAAAACTGTTTTTT. It encodes CASSPSGADEKLFF.

In its sample, this clonotype was seen a few times. This sequence joins TRBV19 and TRBJ2-3; TRBD2 aligns across 13 bases. Trimming cost V 5 bases and J 5 bases; bases outside gene matches: 16. Germline values: CDR1 LNHDA, CDR2 SQIVND (reference sequence). CDR3 length equals 19 residues. The CDR3 spells CASSGRGTSGTGRRDTQYF. The CDR3 nucleotides read TGTGCCAGTAGTGGCCGCGGGACTAGCGGGACGGGACGTAGAGATACGCAGTATTTT.

This clonotype has a handful of counts. V is TRBV19 and J is TRBJ2-1, with TRBD1 matching 7 bases. This CDR3 region has 13 residues. Trimming at V came to 5 bases and at J to 4 bases, leaving 2 bases not matched to a gene. Germline V CDR1 and CDR2: LNHDA, SQIVND (reference sequence). CDR3 coding DNA: TGTGCCAGTAGTGGGACAGTTTACAATGAGCAGTTCTTC. Its translation is CASSGTVYNEQFF.